This T cell receptor (beta chain) was observed in a study of T-cell memory formation after mild COVID-19. Across the whole study: TCR clusters mostly belonged to single donors.

One entry per CDR3 protein results from TCRdb running MiXCR on the 5' RACE reads. Among more than 400,000 distinct CDR3 sequences listed, roughly 20% were seen once. Notes on the study in general: Some clones that responded turned up in pre-infection memory, which suggests that cross-reactive memory joined in. Clones contracting across day 15 to 85 had a balanced CD4/CD8 profile; later expanding clones leaned CD4+. There was no confirmation that second-wave clones peaking on day 37 were SARS-CoV-2 specific.

A remark on this clonotype: What it binds is unknown.

The V gene's germline CDR1 is LNHNV and CDR2 YYDKDF (reference sequence). The V end was cut by 2 bases, the J end by 2 bases, with 13 bases between. CDR3 length: 16 residues. The sample taken for sequencing was PBMCs or a T cell subset sorted from them (not recorded which). This sequence was found in an adult woman who had mild COVID-19 (a few samples of this study predate the infection). Cell type and time point are not known. This sequence joins TRBV15 and TRBJ2-1, with D possibly matching TRBD2 (5 bases). CDR3 region: CATSRFASRAYNEQFF. The CDR3 nucleotides are TGTGCCACCAGCAGATTTGCCTCGCGGGCCTACAATGAGCAGTTCTTC.